These 10 T cell receptor beta chains were sequenced from one sample in a study of Graves' ophthalmopathy and Graves' hyperthyroidism. CDR3 regions of TCR beta were amplified from RNA transcripts. The workflow started with a first-round RT-PCR run with HTBI primers and then moved on to a second-round multiplex PCR. TCRdb re-called the multiplex PCR reads through MiXCR, storing one row per CDR3 protein. This table has over a million distinct CDR3 sequences, roughly 35% appearing once. Sequenced material: peripheral blood or thyroid tissue (not recorded which). The receptor set was obtained from an adult man with Graves' hyperthyroidism.

CDR3 amino acids: CASSRINEQYF. The CDR3 DNA sequence: TGTGCCAGCAGTCGGATCAATGAGCAGTACTTC. This rearrangement joins TRBV25-1 to TRBJ2-7; D unclear. The CDR3 consists of 11 residues. V lost 5 bases, J lost 7 bases, and 9 bases lay in between. Germline CDR1 MGHDK, CDR2 SYGVNS.

This clonotype was counted many times. The chain carries TRBV19 and TRBJ1-5; 8 nucleotides align to TRBD1. The germline CDR1 and CDR2 sequences are LNHDA and SQIVND (reference sequence). This CDR3 has 15 amino acids. J was trimmed by 5 bases and V by 4 bases; bases with no gene match: 7. Here the CDR3 reads CASSRGQGGDQPQHF. In nucleotides, the CDR3 is TGTGCCAGTAGTAGAGGACAGGGAGGAGATCAGCCCCAGCATTTT.

A note on this clonotype: This clone may be a read error of a much larger clone one base away. J is TRBJ1-1 and V is TRBV20-1, with D uncertain. Germline V lookup: CDR1 DFQATT, CDR2 SNEGSKA (reference sequence). Between the trimmed V and J ends, which lost 5 bases and 10 bases, there was a span of 14 bases. CDR3 length: 11 residues. CDR3 residues: CSAVDAPVAFF. The CDR3 DNA reads TGCAGTGCTGTTGATGCCCCGGTAGCTTTCTTT.

The CDR3 bases are TGCAGTGCTAGAGTCCCGACAGGGCAATACGAGCAGTACTTC. Residues: CSARVPTGQYEQYF. The rearrangement uses TRBV20-1 and TRBJ2-7, with 7 bases fitting TRBD1. Trimming took 1 base from V and 4 from J; bases not matched to a gene: 7. Germline CDR1 DFQATT, CDR2 SNEGSKA (reference sequence). The length of the CDR3 is 14 residues.

The rearrangement joins TRBV20-1 to TRBJ1-4; D perhaps matches TRBD1 (5 bases). The CDR3 has 18 residues. V was shortened by 6 bases and J by 0 bases, with 23 bases between the two germline ends. Germline values: CDR1 DFQATT, CDR2 SNEGSKA (reference sequence). This chain's CDR3 is CSASSLSPATATNEKLFF. The CDR3 coding sequence is TGCAGTGCCAGCAGTTTATCCCCCGCGACAGCAACTAATGAAAAACTGTTTTTT.

This chain connects TRBV15 to TRBJ1-2; D is uncertain. The CDR3 covers 12 residues. Germline V gene sequence: CDR1 LNHNV, CDR2 YYDKDF (reference sequence). Trimming shortened V by 3 bases and J by 6 bases, and 8 bases separated the two germline ends. The CDR3 protein is CATSSPFHGYTF. The CDR3 DNA is TGTGCCACCAGCAGCCCGTTCCATGGCTACACCTTC.

This chain uses TRBV4-1 with TRBJ2-7; D not certain. The CDR3 is 15 residues long. CDR1 is MGHRA, CDR2 YSYEKL, per germline. The V end lost 1 base, the J end lost 3 bases, and 13 bases lay between the germline ends. CDR3: CASSQVRDPGYEQYF. CDR3 in DNA: TGCGCCAGCAGCCAAGTAAGGGATCCGGGCTACGAGCAGTACTTC.

This clonotype was seen repeatedly, ten times or more. The chain combines TRBV5-1 with TRBJ1-1, with D unclear. The ends were cut back, 0 bases at V and 7 bases at J, with 19 bases in the middle. The CDR3 sequence is 16 residues long. The germline CDR1 and CDR2 sequences are SGHRS and YFSETQ. In DNA, the CDR3 is TGCGCCAGCAGCTTGGGAGGAAACTCACTGAAGGGTGAAGCTTTCTTT. Protein sequence: CASSLGGNSLKGEAFF.

Note on this clonotype: Without the conserved terminal phenylalanine or tryptophan, this CDR3 likely stems from a read error. The gene calls are TRBV5-4 and TRBJ1-1; TRBD1 aligns across 8 bases. The germline V gene has CDR1 SGHNT and CDR2 YYREEE (reference sequence). The V segment lost 4 bases and the J segment 7 bases; nucleotides outside the gene matches: 3. This CDR3 is 12 amino acids long. The CDR3 nucleotides are TGTGCCAGCAGCGCCGGACAGGGTGAAGCTTTCCTT. It specifies CASSAGQGEAFL.

This clonotype was seen just once. The CDR3 loop is CASSLGGRDVQALHF. The DNA for the CDR3 is TGTGCCAGCAGCTTAGGGGGACGGGACGTCCAGGCCCTCCACTTT. The genes are TRBV7-9 and TRBJ1-6; a weak D match, TRBD1 (5 bases). The V and J ends lost 1 base and 14 bases respectively, with 18 bases between them. The CDR3 is made up of 15 amino acids. The germline CDR1 and CDR2 sequences are SEHNR and FQNEAQ (reference sequence). Complete variable domain (other parts from reference TRBV7-9 and TRBJ1-6): DTGVSQNPRHKITKRGQNVTFRCDPISEHNRLYWYRQTLGQGPEFLTYFQNEAQLEKSRLLSDRFSAERPKGSFSTLEIQRTEQGDSAMYLCASSLGGRDVQALHFGNGTRLTVT.